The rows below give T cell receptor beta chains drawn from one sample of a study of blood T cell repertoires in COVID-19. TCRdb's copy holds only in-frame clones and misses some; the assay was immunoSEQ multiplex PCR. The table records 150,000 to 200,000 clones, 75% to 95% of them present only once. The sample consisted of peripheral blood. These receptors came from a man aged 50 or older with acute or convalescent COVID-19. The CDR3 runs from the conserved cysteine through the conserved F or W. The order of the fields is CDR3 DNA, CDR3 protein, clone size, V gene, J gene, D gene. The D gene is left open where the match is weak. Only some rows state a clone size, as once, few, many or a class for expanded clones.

TGTGCCAGTAGTCAGACAGGCCGTCGGCTCGGCTACACCTTC,CASSQTGRRLGYTF,NA,TRBV19,TRBJ1-2,NA
TGTGCCTGGAGTGTAGGGGCAGGGAACACCGGGGAGCTGTTTTTT,CAWSVGAGNTGELFF,NA,TRBV30,TRBJ2-2,NA
TGTGCCAGCAGTCTCACAGGGTCCGGGGAGCTGTTTTTT,CASSLTGSGELFF,NA,TRBV9,TRBJ2-2,NA
TGTGCCAGCAGCCCTAGAGGGTCTCTCATCAGCACTGAAGCTTTCTTT,CASSPRGSLISTEAFF,NA,TRBV7-2,TRBJ1-1,NA
TGTGCCAGCAGCCTCAGAGGGGGGCTAGCGGGATATCAAGCCGGGGAGCTGTTTTTT,CASSLRGGLAGYQAGELFF,NA,TRBV9,TRBJ2-2,TRBD2
TGTGCCAGCAGCTCCACAGGGGGAATGAACACTGAAGCTTTCTTT,CASSSTGGMNTEAFF,NA,TRBV7-2,TRBJ1-1,TRBD1
TGCGCCAGCGGCCCCCCTAGCACCTACGAGCAGTACTTC,CASGPPSTYEQYF,once,TRBV10-2,TRBJ2-7,NA
TGTGCCAGCAGCCAATCAGGCGGGAAGCAGAACACCGGGGAGCTGTTTTTT,CASSQSGGKQNTGELFF,NA,TRBV14,TRBJ2-2,NA
TGTGCCAGCAGCCCCGACAGCAATTCACCCCTCCACTTT,CASSPDSNSPLHF,NA,TRBV7-9,TRBJ1-6,NA
TGTGCCAGCAGTTTATATGCAGGGGGACTGGGGAATTCACCCCTCCACTTT,CASSLYAGGLGNSPLHF,NA,TRBV27,TRBJ1-6,TRBD1
TGTGCCAGCAGTTACGCAGGCAGGTCATCCTACGAGCAGTACTTC,CASSYAGRSSYEQYF,NA,TRBV6-5,TRBJ2-7,NA
TGTGCCAGCAGCGTAGATGGGCGCAATCAGCCCCAGCATTTT,CASSVDGRNQPQHF,NA,TRBV9,TRBJ1-5,NA
TGTGCCAGCAGAACGGACAGGGCTCTGAGAGATACGCAGTATTTT,CASRTDRALRDTQYF,NA,TRBV28,TRBJ2-3,TRBD1
TGTGCCAGCAGTTACTCGAAAACAAGGGGAAGCGAGCAGTTCTTC,CASSYSKTRGSEQFF,NA,TRBV6-2/TRBV6-3,TRBJ2-1,NA
TGTGCCAGCAGCGTAAGGGGGACAGTCTCTGGAAACACCATATATTTT,CASSVRGTVSGNTIYF,NA,TRBV9,TRBJ1-3,TRBD1
TGTGCCAGCAGCCCAGGACAGGGCCCTAATGAAAAACTGTTTTTT,CASSPGQGPNEKLFF,NA,TRBV3-1/TRBV3-2,TRBJ1-4,TRBD1
TGTGCCAGTAGACAATCCTCTGGAAACACCATATATTTT,CASRQSSGNTIYF,NA,TRBV6-5,TRBJ1-3,NA
TGCAGCGTTGAAGATCCTGCGGGATACGCACACAATGAGCAGTTCTTC,CSVEDPAGYAHNEQFF,NA,TRBV29-1,TRBJ2-1,NA
TGTGCCAGCAGTTTTTCGAGGACAGGGGATGGCTACACCTTC,CASSFSRTGDGYTF,NA,TRBV27,TRBJ1-2,TRBD1
TGTGCCAGCACCCCGGGAGGGCCGGGGGAGACCCAGTACTTC,CASTPGGPGETQYF,once,TRBV11-2,TRBJ2-5,TRBD2
TGTGCCAGTAGTAGTAGACTAGGAACCCAAGAGACCCAGTACTTC,CASSSRLGTQETQYF,NA,TRBV19,TRBJ2-5,NA
TGTGCCTGGAGCGGTACAGCCACCGGGGAGCTGTTTTTT,CAWSGTATGELFF,NA,TRBV30,TRBJ2-2,NA
TGTGCCACCAGTGAGAAAACAGGGGGCCGCAATCAGCCCCAGCATTTT,CATSEKTGGRNQPQHF,NA,TRBV24-1,TRBJ1-5,TRBD1
TGTGCCAGCAGCTCACAGGGGGGTAACACTGAAGCTTTCTTT,CASSSQGGNTEAFF,NA,TRBV7-2,TRBJ1-1,TRBD1
TGTGCCAGCAGCCCAATAGCGGGGGAGGACACCGGGGAGCTGTTTTTT,CASSPIAGEDTGELFF,NA,TRBV9,TRBJ2-2,TRBD2
TGTGCCAGCAGTTTATTAGCAAATCAGCCCCAGCATTTT,CASSLLANQPQHF,NA,TRBV27,TRBJ1-5,NA
TGCGCCAGCAGCCAAGGCGACAGGAACACTGAAGCTTTCTTT,CASSQGDRNTEAFF,NA,TRBV4-3,TRBJ1-1,NA
TGCGCCAGCAGAGGCGGGAGAGGCTACAATGAGCAGTTCTTC,CASRGGRGYNEQFF,NA,TRBV10-2,TRBJ2-1,TRBD2
TGTGCCAGCAGCTTAGCCCTGTCGGGACACTCGAAGGGCTCCTATAATTCACCCCTCCACTTT,CASSLALSGHSKGSYNSPLHF,NA,TRBV7-2,TRBJ1-6,NA
TGTGCCAGCAGCTTAACTAGCGGGGGAGCAGATACGCAGTATTTT,CASSLTSGGADTQYF,NA,TRBV7-2,TRBJ2-3,TRBD2
TGTGCCAGCTCAAACGGGGCTCCGGGACAGGGTTTAAGGCCCCAGCATTTT,CASSNGAPGQGLRPQHF,NA,TRBV18,TRBJ1-5,TRBD1
TGCGCCAGCAGCCCTGGACTAGCTGTGGGGGTGGGGACCCAGTACTTC,CASSPGLAVGVGTQYF,NA,TRBV5-1,TRBJ2-5,TRBD2
TGTGCCAGCCAACTAGCGGGAGTGTCCCATGAGCAGTTCTTC,CASQLAGVSHEQFF,once,TRBV7-3,TRBJ2-1,TRBD2
TGTGCCAGCAGTTTATCCATGGGACAGACAGAAGCTTTCTTT,CASSLSMGQTEAFF,NA,TRBV27,TRBJ1-1,TRBD1